This TCR beta chain comes out of a study of post-analysis software for immune sequencing data. Across the study: The study covered relapsing-remitting, secondary progressive and progressive-relapsing courses of multiple sclerosis.

Points on this clonotype: Its antigen remains unknown.

Included in the TCR beta cDNA libraries were unique molecular identifiers. TCRdb passed the PCR reads through MiXCR, listing each CDR3 protein once. The sample lists hundreds of thousands of distinct CDR3 sequences, approximately 53% occurring once. The CDR3 is made up of 15 amino acids. Germline CDR1 is DFQATT and CDR2 is SNEGSKA (reference sequence). Trimming cost V 5 bases and J 0 bases, with 14 bases left between them. Study-level results: Five or six TRBV segments were significantly more frequent in patients than in controls. TRBV5-6, TRBV5-1 and TRBV20-1 were among these segments. Same-batch preparations were strongly co-clustered by F measure.

The chain couples TRBV20-1 to TRBJ2-1; tentatively, D is TRBD1 (6 bases). The sequencing input was blood. This sequence was found in a girl aged 5-17 years with multiple sclerosis. The CDR3 sequence is CSAGLQGTSYNEQFF. Here the CDR3 DNA reads TGCAGTGCTGGGCTACAGGGAACCTCCTACAATGAGCAGTTCTTC.